The rows below give T cell receptor beta chains drawn from one sample of a study of Graves' ophthalmopathy and Graves' hyperthyroidism. Using its own MiXCR run on the multiplex PCR reads, TCRdb lists one record per CDR3 protein. The sample holds about 220,000 distinct CDR3 sequences, approximately 21% seen once. The sequencing input was peripheral blood. The source is a woman aged 45-60 years with Graves' ophthalmopathy. The CDR3 runs from the conserved cysteine through the conserved F or W. Not all rows give a size; the values are once, few, many and, for expanded clones, a class.

V | length | size | CDR3
TRBV2 | 13 | many | CASQDIGLYEQYF
TRBV6-1 | 15 | - | CASSPPRIFPHEQYF
TRBV19 | 13 | many | CASSIAHGGGYTF
TRBV14 | 17 | many | CASSQDLLTGIPYEQYF
TRBV29-1 | 11 | many | CSVLGVNEQYF
TRBV6-5 | 13 | many | CASSYFRGTEAFF
TRBV5-1 | 14 | few | CASSLRGAGGEQYF
TRBV5-5 | 16 | few | CASSLIGLASAGELFF
TRBV12-3/TRBV12-4 | 15 | - | CASTEPGQGQETQYF
TRBV6-1 | 16 | many | CASREDRSSGANVLTF
TRBV7-3 | 15 | many | CASSLAGGWAGELFF
TRBV2 | 16 | many | CASSDRGRRETGELFF
TRBV20-1 | 14 | many | CSARGDPPGYEQYF
TRBV11-2 | 14 | many | CASSPILLAGELFF
TRBV12-3/TRBV12-4 | 14 | - | CASGPGQVNTEAFF
TRBV20-1 | 15 | - | CTARIRELGTGELFF
TRBV12-3/TRBV12-4 | 14 | - | CASSPGQEHQPQHF
TRBV25-1 | 15 | - | CASSTGQGMNTEAFF
TRBV4-1 | 16 | - | CASSQVGTSDRETQYF
TRBV28 | 14 | - | CASRPDTAKNIQYF
TRBV28 | 17 | - | CASSPLRRRENQETQYF
TRBV6-5 | 13 | many | CASSLDGRWTQYF
TRBV6-5 | 12 | - | CASSPHAETQYF
TRBV6-5 | 13 | - | CASSYDRGDEQYF
TRBV20-1 | 12 | many | CSAPGQGYEQYF
TRBV7-2 | 12 | many | CASSLQSYEQYF
TRBV7-9 | 12 | many | CASSLDPATQYF
TRBV5-1 | 15 | - | CASSKAGGATGELFF
TRBV6-1 | 16 | - | CASSEAGGHPNQPQHF
TRBV25-1 | 14 | many | CASSELSVKETQYF
TRBV7-2 | 12 | many | CASSQLTDTQYF
TRBV2 | 15 | many | CASSPRQGNTGELFF
TRBV11-1 | 16 | - | CASSLRTGPAGTEAFF
TRBV20-1 | 15 | - | CSAANRGTAAGEQYF
TRBV27 | 16 | - | CASRKEAGRTRETQYF
TRBV20-1 | 15 | many | CSALPRDRAGQPQHF
TRBV12-3/TRBV12-4 | 13 | many | CASRKTGDTEAFF
TRBV11-1 | 18 | few | CASSLAPATAYSNQPQHF
TRBV6-1 | 13 | many | CAIGESSGNTIYF
TRBV6-1 | 14 | - | CASSLGGAGSPLHF
TRBV5-6 | 15 | - | CASSPTQGGGTEAFF
TRBV27 | 13 | many | CASSLVALGEAFF
TRBV20-1 | 12 | many | CSSNEGEETQYF
TRBV6-5 | 17 | - | CASSSNRDGTAAYEQYF
TRBV30 | 15 | many | CAEGRGGVRGNTIYF
TRBV12-5 | 13 | many | CASGLGREQPQHF
TRBV7-9 | 14 | many | CASSFPGGNYGYTF
TRBV27 | 11 | many | CASPTWSPLHF
TRBV7-3 | 13 | many | CASSLRRTGELFF
TRBV6-1 | 15 | many | CASSPRGAYGGELFF
TRBV7-9 | 17 | many | CASSLSGAGATKNIQYF
TRBV12-3/TRBV12-4 | 15 | many | CASIMGGPGTGELFF
TRBV28 | 13 | many | CASKVWSGTEAFF
TRBV27 | 15 | many | CASSSLLTGAYGYTF